These 3 T cell receptor beta chains were all obtained from the same sample, sequenced in a study of blood T cell repertoires in COVID-19. Produced via immunoSEQ multiplex PCR; TCRdb's table is partial and in-frame only. The top ten clones hold 7.5% to 9% of a sample with about 210,000 clones, approximately 80% of them seen once. The sequenced material came from peripheral blood. The receptors derive from a woman older than 75 with COVID-19, enrolled during active disease.

The chain joins TRBV4-1 to TRBJ2-5; tentatively, D is TRBD2 (6 bases). With 1 base removed from V and 4 bases from J, the gap between germline ends came to 19 bases. This CDR3 region has 17 residues. From germline, CDR1 is MGHRA and CDR2 YSYEKL. CDR3 sequence (DNA): TGCGCCAGCAGCCAAGCGTCAGAGACTAGTTCGAGAGAGACCCAGTACTTC. Encoded protein: CASSQASETSSRETQYF.

The gene calls are TRBV12-3 or TRBV12-4 and TRBJ1-5, with D possibly TRBD1 on 6 matching bases. V gave up 3 bases and J gave up 7 bases, with 10 bases separating them. The length of the CDR3 is 13 residues. CDR3 protein: CASSLSGAQPQHF. The CDR3 DNA is TGTGCCAGCAGTTTGTCAGGGGCGCAGCCCCAGCATTTT.

The chain combines TRBV19 with TRBJ1-1, with TRBD1 as a possible D gene (6 bases). This CDR3 region has 16 residues. V lost 4 bases, J lost 5 bases, and 20 bases lay in between. Germline-derived CDR1 and CDR2 are LNHDA and SQIVND (reference sequence). This CDR3 is CASSKLTGNLGTEAFF. The CDR3 DNA reads as TGTGCCAGTAGTAAGCTGACAGGTAACCTGGGGACTGAAGCTTTCTTT.